Each of the 11 T cell receptor beta chains below was sequenced from the same sample in a study of spatial heterogeneity in lung cancer. TCRdb recomputed calls from the 5' RACE reads with MiXCR, one row per CDR3 protein. Here the sample spans 43,000 or so distinct CDR3 sequences, about 6.7% being singletons. Noted time point: sample taken at primary tumor resection. Whole RNA from tumor, nontumor lung or frozen PBMC was sequenced unsorted. Specimen: PBMCs, collected at surgery. Receptor source: a female donor with early-stage non-small cell lung cancer.

This clonotype was picked up a small number of times. The chain uses TRBV28 and TRBJ2-7; no definite D call. Germline lookup yields CDR1 MDHEN and CDR2 SYDVKM. The CDR3 extends over 13 amino acids. V was clipped by 5 bases and J by 6 bases, with 14 bases between them. The CDR3 protein is CASSTTVKGEQYF. The CDR3, as DNA: TGTGCCAGCAGTACTACAGTGAAGGGCGAGCAGTACTTC.

This clonotype was picked up many times. This chain uses TRBV5-4 with TRBJ1-1; D is uncertain. V was pared by 9 bases and J by 4 bases, with 10 bases between. The germline CDR1 and CDR2 sequences are SGHNT and YYREEE (reference sequence). CDR3 length equals 11 residues. DNA of the CDR3: TGTGCCATCCGGCTCTCCACTGAAGCTTTCTTT. Protein sequence: CAIRLSTEAFF.

The V gene is TRBV6-5, the J gene TRBJ2-7, with TRBD1 matching 9 bases. Germline loops: CDR1 MNHEY, CDR2 SVGAGI. The CDR3 contains 16 residues. J lost 3 bases, V lost 1 base, and 7 bases had no gene match. This chain's CDR3 is CASSYFSGTGLYEQYF. As DNA, the CDR3 is TGTGCCAGCAGTTACTTCAGCGGGACAGGGCTCTACGAGCAGTACTTC.

The chain employs TRBV7-2 and TRBJ2-3, with 10 bases aligning to TRBD2. This CDR3 comprises 15 residues. Germline CDR1 reads SGHTA; CDR2 reads FQGNSA. The junction had 1 base not matched to a gene; V was cut back by 1 base and J by 3 bases. The DNA for the CDR3 is TGTGCCAGCAGCTTAGGGACTAGCGGAACAGATACGCAGTATTTT. This sequence encodes CASSLGTSGTDTQYF.

For this clonotype: One junction end disagrees with the germline gene, perhaps due to a read error. V gene TRBV24-1 combines with J gene TRBJ1-6; the D is unclear. CDR1 and CDR2 from the germline V gene are KGHDR and SFDVKD. The CDR3 is 12 residues long. The CDR3 DNA is TGTGCCACCAGCAGTACGAAATCACTCCTCCACTTT. Translated, it gives CATSSTKSLLHF.

This clonotype was counted ten times or more. The rearrangement joins TRBV24-1 to TRBJ2-5; 8 bases fit TRBD1. With V trimmed by 4 bases and J by 2 bases, 8 bases remained unmatched. Germline CDR1 reads KGHDR; CDR2 reads SFDVKD. The CDR3 is made up of 16 amino acids. CDR3 residues: CATSDGDRKIQETQYF. In DNA, the CDR3 is TGTGCCACCAGTGACGGGGACAGGAAGATACAAGAGACCCAGTACTTC.

This clonotype has ten or more counts. J is TRBJ1-1 and V is TRBV6-1; TRBD1 aligns across 8 bases. Germline loops: CDR1 MNHNS, CDR2 SASEGT. The CDR3 runs to 13 residues. The trim removed 9 bases at V and 3 bases at J, leaving 6 bases unmatched. CDR3 DNA sequence: TGTGCCAGTCGGACGGACAGGGACACTGAAGCTTTCTTT. This gives the protein CASRTDRDTEAFF.

This clonotype occurred once. This may be a read error, as it is one base from a much larger clone. V usage is TRBV5-1 and J usage is TRBJ2-2; D gene ambiguous. CDR1 SGHRS and CDR2 YFSETQ come from the germline V gene. This CDR3 is built from 15 residues. V was clipped by 0 bases and J by 9 bases, with 15 bases between them. The chain's CDR3 is CASSLEAGKTWELFF. The CDR3 nucleotides read TGCGCCAGCAGCTTGGAGGCAGGAAAGACCTGGGAGCTGTTTTTT.

This chain uses TRBV3-1 with TRBJ2-7, with 7 bases fitting TRBD1. The germline V gene encodes CDR1 LGHDT and CDR2 YNNKEL (reference sequence). J was trimmed by 0 bases and V by 9 bases; bases with no gene match: 5. The CDR3 has 13 amino acids. In DNA form, the CDR3 reads TGTGCCAGTACAGGGGAAATCTCCTACGAGCAGTACTTC. Protein product: CASTGEISYEQYF.

This chain uses TRBV7-2 with TRBJ1-5; no firm D call. Germline-derived CDR1 and CDR2 are SGHTA and FQGNSA. Trimming removed 1 base from V and 4 bases from J, with 8 bases in between. There are 14 residues in the CDR3. CDR3 DNA: TGTGCCAGCAGCTTAGGCAGGACTAATCAGCCCCAGCATTTT. As protein: CASSLGRTNQPQHF.

This clonotype was detected ten times or more. The V and J genes are TRBV9 and TRBJ1-1; D is undetermined. V gave up 3 bases and J gave up 4 bases, with 10 bases separating them. The germline gives CDR1 SGDLS, CDR2 YYNGEE. The CDR3 length is 13 residues. CDR3 amino acids: CASSAWEGTEAFF. CDR3 in DNA: TGTGCCAGCAGCGCCTGGGAAGGCACTGAAGCTTTCTTT.